What follows describes a single T cell receptor (beta chain). The clone's antigen remains unknown. The input lacks base qualities; no much larger clone sits a single base away. Libraries were constructed by the immunoSEQ multiplex PCR assay. The clones in this table, taken by TCRdb from immuneACCESS, are in-frame only. Not every clone is retained; where verified, under half of the shortfall comes from an unresolved V gene, and the cause of the rest is unknown. The sample profile shows nearly 60,000 clones; around 90% of them were found once. The ten largest clones represent about 0.49% of the sample. This specimen comes from a study of T cell changes during pregnancy in multiple sclerosis (dated by TCRdb to the late 2010s). At the level of the whole study: In women with multiple sclerosis, the researchers looked at how the T cell repertoire shifted as pregnancy progressed.

The cysteine opens and the phenylalanine closes a CDR3 of 16 amino acids. CDR3 DNA is the only sequence kept; it has 48 bases, read in frame from the first base. Trimming costs V 2 bases and J 10 bases, and their ends lie 18 bases apart. Taken from the germline V gene, the CDR1 and CDR2 loops are SGHVS and FNYEAQ. The TCR comes from a female donor in good health, enrolled as a control in a pregnancy study. The sequence is built from TRBV7-6 and TRBJ1-6; perhaps TRBD1 is the D gene, with 5 bases matching. The sequences come from CD4+ T cells from peripheral blood mononuclear cells, collected after pregnancy. The CDR3 region has the sequence CASSLSRVGIHSPLHF. The DNA sequence is TGTGCCAGCAGCTTATCCAGGGTAGGGATACACTCACCCCTCCACTTT.